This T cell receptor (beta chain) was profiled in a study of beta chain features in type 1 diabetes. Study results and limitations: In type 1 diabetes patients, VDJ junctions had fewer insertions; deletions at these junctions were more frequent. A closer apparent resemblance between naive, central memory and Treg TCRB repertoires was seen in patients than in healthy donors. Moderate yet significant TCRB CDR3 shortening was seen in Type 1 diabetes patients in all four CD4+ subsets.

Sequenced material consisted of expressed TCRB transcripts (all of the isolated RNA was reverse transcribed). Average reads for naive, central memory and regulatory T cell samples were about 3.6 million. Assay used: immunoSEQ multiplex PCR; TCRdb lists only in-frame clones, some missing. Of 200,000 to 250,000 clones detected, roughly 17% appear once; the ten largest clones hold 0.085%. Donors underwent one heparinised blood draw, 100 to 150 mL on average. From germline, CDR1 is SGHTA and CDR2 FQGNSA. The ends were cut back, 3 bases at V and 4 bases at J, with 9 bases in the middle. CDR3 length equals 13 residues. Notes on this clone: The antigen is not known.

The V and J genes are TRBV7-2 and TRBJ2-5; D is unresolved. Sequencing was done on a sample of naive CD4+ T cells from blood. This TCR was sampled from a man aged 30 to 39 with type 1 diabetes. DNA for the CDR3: TGTGCCAGCAGCTTTCATTCTTCAGAGACCCAGTACTTC. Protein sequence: CASSFHSSETQYF.